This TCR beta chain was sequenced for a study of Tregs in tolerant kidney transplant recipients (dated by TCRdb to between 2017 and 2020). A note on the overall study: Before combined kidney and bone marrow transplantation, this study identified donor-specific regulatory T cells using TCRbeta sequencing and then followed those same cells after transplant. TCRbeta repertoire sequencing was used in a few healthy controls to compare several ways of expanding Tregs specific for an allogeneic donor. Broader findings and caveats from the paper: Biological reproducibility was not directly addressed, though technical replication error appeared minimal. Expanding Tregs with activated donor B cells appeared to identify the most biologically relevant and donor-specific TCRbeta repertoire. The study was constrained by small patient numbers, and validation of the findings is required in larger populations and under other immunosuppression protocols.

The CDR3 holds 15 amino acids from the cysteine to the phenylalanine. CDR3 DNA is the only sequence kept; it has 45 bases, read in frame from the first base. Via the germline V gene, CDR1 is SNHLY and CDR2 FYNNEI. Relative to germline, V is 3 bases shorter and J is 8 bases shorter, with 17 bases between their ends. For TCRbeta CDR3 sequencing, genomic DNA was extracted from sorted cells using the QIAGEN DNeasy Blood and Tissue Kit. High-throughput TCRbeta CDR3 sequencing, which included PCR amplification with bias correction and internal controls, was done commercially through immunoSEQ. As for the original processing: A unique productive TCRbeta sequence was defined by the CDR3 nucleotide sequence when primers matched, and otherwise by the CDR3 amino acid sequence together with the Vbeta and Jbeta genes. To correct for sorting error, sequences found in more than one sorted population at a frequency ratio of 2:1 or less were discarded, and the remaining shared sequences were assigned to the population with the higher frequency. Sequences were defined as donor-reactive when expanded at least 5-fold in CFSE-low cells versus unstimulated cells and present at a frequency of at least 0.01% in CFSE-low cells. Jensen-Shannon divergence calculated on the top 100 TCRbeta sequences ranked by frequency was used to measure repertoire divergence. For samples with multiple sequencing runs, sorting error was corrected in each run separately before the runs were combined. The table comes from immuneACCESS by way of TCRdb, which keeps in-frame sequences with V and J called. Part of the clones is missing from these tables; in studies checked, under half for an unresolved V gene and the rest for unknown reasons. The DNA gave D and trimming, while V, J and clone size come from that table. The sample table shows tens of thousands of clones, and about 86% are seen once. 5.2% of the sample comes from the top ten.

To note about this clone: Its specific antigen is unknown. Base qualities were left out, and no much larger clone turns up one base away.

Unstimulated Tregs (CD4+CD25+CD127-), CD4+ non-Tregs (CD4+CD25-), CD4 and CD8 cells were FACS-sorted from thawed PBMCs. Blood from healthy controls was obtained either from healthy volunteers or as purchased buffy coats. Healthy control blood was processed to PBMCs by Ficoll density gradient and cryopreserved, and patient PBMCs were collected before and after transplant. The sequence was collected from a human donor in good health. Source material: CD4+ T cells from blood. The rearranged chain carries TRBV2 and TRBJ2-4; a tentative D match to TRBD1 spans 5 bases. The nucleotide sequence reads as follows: TGTGCCAGCAGTGATGTTTCAGGGCGGAGAGACATTCAGTACTTC. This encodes CASSDVSGRRDIQYF.